This entry is about one TCR beta chain. The antigen remains unidentified. These data come from a study of shared clonotypes between healthy human individuals. Replicate PCRs from sorted subsets contained about 0.2 ug DNA, which is around 30,000 T cell genomes. Authors' analysis steps: Filtering was not the same, since immunoSEQ gave junction-only sequences without quality scores. The method was immunoSEQ multiplex PCR; TCRdb's version includes in-frame clones alone and lacks a portion of them. The V and J calls and the clone size are those of that table, but D and trimming were determined from the DNA. This sample yields over a million clones, of which about 84% are seen a single time; roughly 0.57% belongs to the top ten. Study-wide results and limits: Naive subsets usually exceeded memory subsets in estimated richness. Several donors shared about 4.5% of their naive CD4 clonotypes.

The source is a man aged 18 to 29 in good health. Some clones in this sample may be carry-over from other donors' samples. What was sequenced was memory CD4+ T cells from PBMCs. Described subset: CD45RA-negative fraction.

The CDR3 DNA is TGCGCCAGCAGCTCCACGGGAGCCAACACCGGGGAGCTGTTTTTT. Protein product: CASSSTGANTGELFF. The genes are TRBV5-1 and TRBJ2-2; D possibly corresponds to TRBD2 (6 bases). Germline V gene lookup returns CDR1 SGHRS and CDR2 YFSETQ. CDR3 length equals 15 residues. Deletions cut 3 bases from V and 2 bases from J, with 11 bases between.